These 16 T cell receptor beta chains were all obtained from the same sample, sequenced in a study of CXCR4 blockade with PD-1 therapy in pancreatic cancer. The data were produced by immunoSEQ multiplex PCR, yet TCRdb's version contains in-frame clones alone and is incomplete. Found here are approximately 17,000 clones, 55% to 85% of them singletons; the top ten hold 5.9%. Sequenced input: tumor tissue. Receptors were obtained from a human donor with pancreatic ductal adenocarcinoma.

The chain links TRBV11-3 to TRBJ2-1; 8 bases fit TRBD2. Trimming took 3 bases from V and 5 from J; bases not matched to a gene: 9. The CDR3 spans 16 residues. CDR1 SGHNT and CDR2 YENEEA come from the germline V gene. CDR3 in amino acids: CASSFTRGGAHNEQFF. The CDR3 bases are TGTGCCAGCAGCTTCACCCGGGGGGGTGCCCACAATGAGCAGTTCTTC.

J is TRBJ1-3 and V is TRBV11-3; possibly TRBD1 for D (5 bases). Between the trimmed V and J ends, which lost 5 bases and 4 bases, there was a span of 12 bases. Germline lookup yields CDR1 SGHNT and CDR2 YENEEA. The length of the CDR3 is 14 residues. DNA of the CDR3: TGTGCCAGCAGCCCTAGTAACAGGGGAAACACCATATATTTT. Its translation is CASSPSNRGNTIYF.

This clone was counted once. The gene calls are TRBV28 and TRBJ2-5; 10 bases line up with TRBD1. Losses at the gene ends were 5 bases for V and 5 bases for J; bases not matched to a gene: 11. This CDR3 region has 16 residues. Germline values: CDR1 MDHEN, CDR2 SYDVKM. The CDR3 spells CASSGGGQGLRETQYF. CDR3 bases: TGTGCCAGCAGTGGGGGGGGACAGGGGCTGAGGGAGACCCAGTACTTC.

The V gene is TRBV14, the J gene TRBJ2-3; D is undetermined. The CDR3 length is 13 residues. Trimming pared 0 bases from V and 8 bases from J, leaving 9 bases between. CDR1 SGHDN and CDR2 FVKESK come from the germline V gene. The CDR3 reads CASSQDRRLTQYF. CDR3 in DNA: TGTGCCAGCAGCCAAGATAGGCGGCTTACGCAGTATTTT.

The CDR3 sequence is CATSRGRRNYGYTF. The CDR3 DNA sequence: TGTGCCACCAGCAGAGGGAGGCGGAACTATGGCTACACCTTC. This chain uses TRBV15 with TRBJ1-2; no definite D call. V was pared by 1 base and J by 2 bases, with 8 bases between. This CDR3 is built from 14 residues. Germline V gene sequence: CDR1 LNHNV, CDR2 YYDKDF (reference sequence).

The V and J genes are TRBV28 and TRBJ1-4; 7 nucleotides line up with TRBD1. The CDR3 runs to 15 residues. V was pared by 6 bases and J by 4 bases, with 8 bases of the junction left unmatched. Germline CDR1 reads MDHEN; CDR2 reads SYDVKM. This CDR3 is CASRGRGYVNEKLFF. CDR3 bases: TGTGCCAGCAGGGGCAGGGGGTATGTTAATGAAAAACTGTTTTTT. Full variable domain (missing parts from reference TRBV28 and TRBJ1-4): DVKVTQSSRYLVKRTGEKVFLECVQDMDHENMFWYRQDPGLGLRLIYFSYDVKMKEKGDIPEGYSVSREKKERFSLILESASTNQTSMYLCASRGRGYVNEKLFFGSGTQLSVL.

A word on this clone: Without the conserved terminal phenylalanine or tryptophan, this CDR3 likely stems from a read error. The DNA is omitted, as the CDR3 cannot be located on it reliably, and the CDR3 follows TCRdb's listing. This chain links TRBV11-3 with TRBJ1-2. CDR1 and CDR2 from the germline V gene are SGHNT and YENEEA. Both ends counted, the CDR3 spans 15 residues. The CDR3 reads CASSLLRGEEDGYTX.

This sequence joins TRBV30 and TRBJ2-7; 11 bases are a match to TRBD1. Looked up from germline, CDR1 is GTSNPN and CDR2 is SVGIG (reference sequence). This CDR3 contains 13 residues. V was pared by 5 bases and J by 5 bases, with 5 bases of the junction left unmatched. For the CDR3, the DNA is TGTGCCTGGGTGCGGACAGGGGGCCACGAGCAGTACTTC. Translating gives CAWVRTGGHEQYF. The full variable domain, rest sourced from reference TRBV30 and TRBJ2-7, is SQTIHQWPATLVQPVGSPLSLECTVEGTSNPNLYWYRQAAGRGLQLLFYSVGIGQISSEVPQNLSASRPQDRQFILSSKKLLLSDSGFYLCAWVRTGGHEQYFGPGTRLTVT.

The rearrangement links TRBV18 to TRBJ2-2; 12 bases are shared with TRBD2. V shed 3 bases and J 4 bases; nucleotides not matched to a gene: 3. Germline V lookup: CDR1 KGHSH, CDR2 LQKENI. CDR3 length: 16 residues. The CDR3: CASSPTSGRRTGELFF. The CDR3 coding sequence is TGTGCCAGCTCACCCACTAGCGGGAGGCGCACCGGGGAGCTGTTTTTT.

The chain couples TRBV2 to TRBJ2-2; 11 bases align to TRBD1. In germline, CDR1 is SNHLY, CDR2 FYNNEI. The CDR3 contains 17 residues. V lost 8 bases and J lost 0; bases outside the gene matches: 8. The CDR3 DNA follows: TGTGCCAGCGATCGGGACAGGGGGGTCCCGAACACCGGGGAGCTGTTTTTT. Its translation: CASDRDRGVPNTGELFF.

This sequence joins TRBV6-8 and TRBJ1-2; weak D call: TRBD1 (6 bases). The CDR3 is 15 amino acids. Germline V lookup: CDR1 MNHGY, CDR2 SAAAGT. Trimming shortened V by 2 bases and J by 2 bases, and 12 bases separated the two germline ends. The CDR3, as DNA: TGTGCCAGCAGTTACCCCAGGGGTCAAAACTATGGCTACACCTTC. Translated: CASSYPRGQNYGYTF.

V is TRBV28 and J is TRBJ2-3, with TRBD1 matching over 8 bases. J lost 5 bases, V lost 3 bases, and 10 bases had no gene match. Germline V gene sequence: CDR1 MDHEN, CDR2 SYDVKM. The CDR3 consists of 16 residues. CDR3 region: CASSFQGQGWEDTQYF. The CDR3 DNA sequence: TGTGCCAGCAGTTTCCAAGGACAGGGATGGGAAGATACGCAGTATTTT.

This chain uses TRBV19 with TRBJ1-1; TRBD1 aligns across 7 bases. V lost 4 bases and J lost 3; bases outside the gene matches: 2. This CDR3 spans 13 amino acids. The germline CDR1 and CDR2 sequences are LNHDA and SQIVND (reference sequence). The DNA for the CDR3 is TGTGCCAGTAGTACAACAGGGGACACTGAAGCTTTCTTT. Encoded protein: CASSTTGDTEAFF.

There are a few counts of this clone. V and J are TRBV14 and TRBJ2-7; D gene ambiguous. CDR1 is SGHDN and CDR2 is FVKESK in the germline V gene. The CDR3 spans 12 residues. Trimming left V 3 bases short and J 4 bases short, with 7 bases between. The CDR3 region has the DNA TGTGCCAGCAGCCAGGGGTTTTACGAGCAGTACTTC. Amino acids: CASSQGFYEQYF.

This chain joins TRBV18 and TRBJ2-2; D ambiguous. Trimming took 6 bases from V and 5 from J, leaving 16 bases between them. The CDR3 sequence is 15 residues long. The germline CDR1 and CDR2 sequences are KGHSH and LQKENI. The CDR3 DNA reads as TGTGCCAGCTCCGCTCGAGCTGTCCGGACCGGGGAGCTGTTTTTT. This sequence encodes CASSARAVRTGELFF.

The chain joins TRBV19 to TRBJ2-7; 8 nucleotides match TRBD2. In germline, CDR1 is LNHDA, CDR2 SQIVND (reference sequence). V shed 5 bases and J 3 bases; nucleotides not matched to a gene: 9. The length of the CDR3 is 15 residues. Written as DNA, the CDR3 is TGTGCCAGTAGTCCCGCCGGGACTAGTGGCTACGAGCAGTACTTC. This codes for CASSPAGTSGYEQYF. Together with reference TRBV19 and TRBJ2-7, the CDR3 gives the full variable domain: DGGITQSPKYLFRKEGQNVTLSCEQNLNHDAMYWYRQDPGQGLRLIYYSQIVNDFQKGDIAEGYSVSREKKESFPLTVTSAQKNPTAFYLCASSPAGTSGYEQYFGPGTRLTVT.